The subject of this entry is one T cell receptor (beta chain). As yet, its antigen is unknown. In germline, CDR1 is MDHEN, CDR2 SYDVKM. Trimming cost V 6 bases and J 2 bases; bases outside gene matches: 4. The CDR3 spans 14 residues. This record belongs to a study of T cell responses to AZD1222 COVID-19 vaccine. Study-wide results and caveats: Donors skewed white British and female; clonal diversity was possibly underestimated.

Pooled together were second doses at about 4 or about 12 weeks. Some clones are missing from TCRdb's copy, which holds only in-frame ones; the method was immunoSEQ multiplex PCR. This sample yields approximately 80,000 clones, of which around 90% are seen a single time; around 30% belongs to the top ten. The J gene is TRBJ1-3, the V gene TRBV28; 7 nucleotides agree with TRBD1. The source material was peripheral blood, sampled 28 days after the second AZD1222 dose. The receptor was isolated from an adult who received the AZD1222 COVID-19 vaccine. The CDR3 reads CASSQTGAGNTIYF. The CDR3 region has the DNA TGTGCCAGCAGCCAAACAGGGGCTGGAAACACCATATATTTT.